This entry concerns a single TCR beta chain. Its antigen remains unidentified. Base quality data are lacking; no much larger clone is found one base away. The entry originates in a study of cytomegalovirus exposure and HLA in healthy donors (dated by TCRdb to about 2017). A note on the overall study: A later analysis indicated that the roughly 120 validation repertoires were generated on the platform also employed for the roughly 720 repertoires of the first cohort. The study was designed to test whether signatures of past pathogen exposure could be identified by cataloging public T cell receptors. A separate validation cohort of approximately 130 different subjects was used in addition to the roughly 670-subject first cohort. The study combined high-throughput TCR immunosequencing, statistical association of individual TCRs with disease status, and machine learning to predict cytomegalovirus infection status.

What the research found in general, with its limitations: Most TCR sequences were observed very rarely across donors, whereas some public TCRs were present in many individuals. A later analysis lacked HLA typing for the validation cohort, so it scored co-occurrence in that cohort across all 130 or so repertoires. In both the original and validation cohorts, the classifier was reported to diagnose cytomegalovirus status with high specificity and sensitivity. It was suggested by the authors that the approach could potentially be generalized to other disease states and immunological phenotypes. A total of about 180 TCR beta chains were listed by the study as associated with cytomegalovirus. Subsequent analysis determined that TCRs grouped into clusters in the first cohort also showed a tendency toward co-occurrence across the approximately 120 validation repertoires, and approximately 93% of cluster scores exceeded 0. In vitro tests confirmed that a few of the cytomegalovirus-associated TCR beta chains recognize cytomegalovirus antigens.

Library preparation used the immunoSEQ multiplex PCR assay. Concerning the study's data processing: A statistical classification framework was built for diagnosing cytomegalovirus status from the catalog of TCR beta chain sequences. The table comes from immuneACCESS by way of TCRdb, which keeps in-frame sequences with V and J called. Part of the clones is missing from these tables; in studies checked, under half for an unresolved V gene and the rest for unknown reasons. V and J calls and clone size are given by that table; D and trimming were obtained from the DNA. Within this sample are about 110,000 clones, with roughly 90% of them counted one time only. The ten top clones hold about 1.9% of the sample. In the germline V gene, CDR1 corresponds to SGDLS and CDR2 to YYNGEE. V lost 2 bases and J lost 8 bases; the stretch between them is 21 bases long. The CDR3 starts with the cysteine, ends with the phenylalanine, and has 16 residues. The retained sequence is limited to the CDR3, 48 bases, with the frame set at the first base.

The donors were included in the validation cohort of 120 subjects, a group kept apart from the roughly 700-subject first cohort. The sample comprised PBMCs. The rearranged segments are TRBV9 and TRBJ2-3; TRBD2 might be the D gene, on 5 matching bases. This TCR derives from a woman aged 18-29 years in good health and CMV-seronegative. The nucleotide sequence is TGTGCCAGCAGCGTTGAGGGAGTCGCCCGTAGGAGTACGCAGTATTTT. It is translated as CASSVEGVARRSTQYF.